Given below is one T cell receptor beta chain in context. Its antigen is undetermined. The V end was cut by 2 bases, the J end by 4 bases, with 8 bases between. The CDR3 consists of 13 residues. Germline V gene sequence: CDR1 KGHSH, CDR2 LQKENI. The entry originates in a study of neurological immune-mediated disorders. Study results and caveats: HTLV-1-associated myelopathy led in TCR clonal expansion, while multiple sclerosis ranked lowest, below healthy controls.

Time point described: technical triplicate 2. From 15-18 subjects, over 180 million TCR-beta sequences were obtained in each sequencing run. TCRdb itself ran the 5' RACE reads through MiXCR, one entry per CDR3 protein. The table has about 59,000 distinct CDR3 sequences, 24% seen once; the top ten hold about 4.3%. Sequences were obtained from PBMCs. J is TRBJ1-1 and V is TRBV18; maybe TRBD1 (6 bases). This clonotype was obtained from a man aged 55 to 70 with HTLV-1-associated myelopathy (HAM/TSP). The CDR3 region has the DNA TGTGCCAGCTCACCAAAGGGGGGCACTGAAGCTTTCTTT. The encoded protein is CASSPKGGTEAFF.